The 6 T cell receptor beta chains presented below share a single source sample, sequenced in a study of T cells in localized non-small cell lung cancer (dated by TCRdb to the early 2020s). Libraries were prepared through the immunoSEQ multiplex PCR assay. Here the immuneACCESS table is served through TCRdb, limited to in-frame sequences with V and J called. Missing clones are a known gap in these copies; in checked studies unresolved V genes cover under half, and the rest lacks a known reason. This sample holds roughly 15,000 clones; 70% to 90% were observed only once. Of the sample, around 25% falls within the top ten clones. Sequencing was performed on peripheral blood, taken before any cancer treatment. These receptor sequences come from a male donor at least 60 years old with stage I lung adenocarcinoma.

The chain couples TRBV28 to TRBJ2-7; D is unresolved. Germline lookup yields CDR1 MDHEN and CDR2 SYDVKM. The V gene lost 4 bases and the J gene lost 5 bases, with 6 bases spanning the gap. This CDR3 comprises 11 residues. CDR3 nucleotides: TGTGCCAGCAGTTCTCGGAACGAGCAGTACTTC. It codes for CASSSRNEQYF.

The V and J genes are TRBV18 and TRBJ1-1; TRBD1 matches 7 bases. The CDR3 totals 15 residues. The V gene's germline CDR1 is KGHSH and CDR2 LQKENI. Unmatched junction bases numbered 6, after V lost 3 bases and J lost 2 bases. CDR3 sequence (DNA): TGTGCCAGCTCACCGAGGGGGCAGACCAACACTGAAGCTTTCTTT. This codes for CASSPRGQTNTEAFF.

The genes are TRBV18 and TRBJ2-6, with unresolved D. Trimming stripped 11 bases from V and 15 bases from J, with 17 bases between. In germline, CDR1 is KGHSH, CDR2 LQKENI. The CDR3 is 11 residues long. CDR3 bases: TGTGCCGGGTCCTCCACGGTGGACCTGACTTTC. It encodes CAGSSTVDLTF.

The chain joins TRBV2 to TRBJ2-7; maybe TRBD2 (7 bases). CDR3 length: 12 residues. V was pared by 7 bases and J by 5 bases, with 12 bases between. Per germline, CDR1 SNHLY and CDR2 FYNNEI. In DNA form, the CDR3 reads TGTGCCAGCAAGGGGGAGGGGAACGAGCAGTACTTC. Its protein product is CASKGEGNEQYF.

The V gene is TRBV6-5, the J gene TRBJ1-5; 7 bases are shared with TRBD1. CDR1 and CDR2 (germline): MNHEY, SVGAGI. Trimming at V came to 6 bases and at J to 1 base, leaving 6 bases not matched to a gene. This CDR3 comprises 15 residues. In nucleotides, the CDR3 is TGTGCCAGCAGGCAACAGGGGTTCAGCAATCAGCCCCAGCATTTT. Protein product: CASRQQGFSNQPQHF.

V and J are TRBV10-2 and TRBJ1-1; weak D call: TRBD1 (5 bases). V lost 3 bases and J lost 4, with 12 bases in between. Germline V gene sequence: CDR1 WSHSY, CDR2 SAAADI. This CDR3 is built from 14 residues. CDR3 bases: TGCGCCAGCAGTGATTCGGGGGAAGGCACTGAAGCTTTCTTT. Residues: CASSDSGEGTEAFF.